The 30 T cell receptor beta chains presented below share a single source sample, sequenced in a study of spatial heterogeneity in lung cancer (dated by TCRdb to between 2018 and 2021). General findings and caveats noted by the study authors: A correlation was observed between the number of expanded intratumoral alpha and beta TCRs and the tumor nonsynonymous mutation count.

Preparation of the library involved 5' RACE. Reads for this sample came from a NextSeq 500. TCRdb reran the public reads through fastp at Q25 and MiXCR, keeping productive beta chains. Here each entry gathers all rows of one CDR3 protein and keeps the most common genes and DNA. Recorded for this sample are roughly 16,000 distinct CDR3 sequences; less than 7.5% of them occurred a single time. Around 6.5% of the sample lies in the top ten. Read against the paper, the sample's time point label means: sample taken at primary tumor resection. These receptors' targets are unknown. The sample consisted of lung tumor tissue, taken at surgery. Receptors originate from a male donor with early-stage non-small cell lung cancer.

Many counts were recorded for this clonotype. V usage is TRBV13 and J usage is TRBJ1-1, with D possibly TRBD1 on 6 matching bases. This CDR3 contains 12 residues. V was pared by 0 bases and J by 10 bases, with 9 bases between. Germline V gene sequence: CDR1 PRHDT, CDR2 FYEKMQ (reference sequence). The CDR3 is CASSLGRDTAFF. DNA for the CDR3: TGTGCCAGCAGCTTAGGCCGGGACACAGCTTTCTTT.

Of note for this clonotype: Possible read error: a much larger clone is one base away. The chain employs TRBV20-1 and TRBJ1-4, with 7 bases fitting TRBD1. The V and J ends lost 0 bases and 4 bases, in that order; junction bases with no gene match: 5. This CDR3 has 15 residues. Germline V gene lookup returns CDR1 DFQATT and CDR2 SNEGSKA (reference sequence). CDR3: CSARDLGQINEKLFF. The CDR3 DNA follows: TGCAGTGCTAGAGATCTGGGACAGATTAATGAAAAACTGTTTTTT.

This clonotype was counted ten times or more. The V and J genes are TRBV12-3 or TRBV12-4 and TRBJ1-5, with 8 nucleotides matching TRBD1. CDR3 length: 16 residues. With V trimmed by 3 bases and J by 4 bases, 8 bases remained unmatched. The CDR3, as DNA: TGTGCCAGCAGTTTGACAGGGGCGTCAGGGAATCAGCCCCAGCATTTT. As protein: CASSLTGASGNQPQHF.

To note about this clonotype: A much larger clone lies one base from this, so it may be a read error. The J gene is TRBJ2-4, the V gene TRBV29-1; the D gene is possibly TRBD2 (5 bases). Germline V CDR1 and CDR2: SQVTM, ANQGSEA. CDR3 size: 13 residues. The chain's CDR3 is CSVEEGANNIQYF. For the CDR3, the DNA is TGCAGCGTTGAAGAGGGAGCCAATAACATTCAGTACTTC. The whole variable domain, remainder taken from reference TRBV29-1 and TRBJ2-4, is SAVISQKPSRDICQRGTSLTIQCQVDSQVTMMFWYRQQPGQSLTLIATANQGSEATYESGFVIDKFPISRPNLTFSTLTVSNMSPEDSSIYLCSVEEGANNIQYFGAGTRLSVL.

This clonotype is deemed large. The chain carries TRBV20-1 and TRBJ2-7; 10 nucleotides match TRBD2. V was pared by 0 bases and J by 2 bases, with 7 bases of the junction left unmatched. CDR3 length equals 16 residues. Germline V gene data show CDR1 as DFQATT and CDR2 as SNEGSKA (reference sequence). The CDR3 DNA reads TGCAGTGCTAGAGATCTGGCTAGCGGGAGAGCCTACGAGCAGTACTTC. This translates into CSARDLASGRAYEQYF.

This clonotype was observed many times. The chain carries TRBV6-5 and TRBJ2-5; tentative D call: TRBD1 (5 bases). The CDR3 totals 15 residues. CDR1 and CDR2 from the germline V gene are MNHEY and SVGAGI. Trimming took 5 bases from V and 0 from J, leaving 13 bases between them. The CDR3 sequence is CASSHSTGYQETQYF. In nucleotides, the CDR3 is TGTGCCAGCAGTCATTCTACAGGATACCAAGAGACCCAGTACTTC.

This clonotype occurred many times. The gene calls are TRBV7-3 and TRBJ2-5; 8 bases line up with TRBD1. Looked up from germline, CDR1 is SGHTA and CDR2 is FQGTGA. V lost 5 bases and J lost 4; bases outside the gene matches: 3. This CDR3 is built from 13 residues. CDR3 sequence: CASSTQGGETQYF. CDR3 coding DNA: TGTGCCAGCAGCACACAGGGGGGAGAGACCCAGTACTTC.

This clonotype was counted ten times or more. V usage is TRBV20-1 and J usage is TRBJ2-3; D remains unclear. CDR1 is DFQATT, CDR2 SNEGSKA, per germline (reference sequence). The CDR3 consists of 14 residues. Between the trimmed V and J ends, which lost 6 bases and 1 base, there was a span of 14 bases. The CDR3: CSARKDHGTDTQYF. The CDR3, as DNA: TGCAGTGCCAGAAAGGATCACGGCACAGATACGCAGTATTTT.

The sample holds many counts of this clonotype. J is TRBJ2-1 and V is TRBV4-1; no definite D call. The CDR3 spans 17 residues. Germline V gene data show CDR1 as MGHRA and CDR2 as YSYEKL. Trimming took off 6 bases at V and 1 base at J, with 19 bases between the two ends. CDR3 bases: TGCGCCAGCAGGAAGGGCGCCTTAGTTGGGTCCTACAATGAGCAGTTCTTC. Encoded protein: CASRKGALVGSYNEQFF.

This clonotype was detected ten times or more. The chain links TRBV3-1 to TRBJ2-3; 7 positions agree with TRBD2. Germline lookup yields CDR1 LGHDT and CDR2 YNNKEL (reference sequence). J lost 2 bases, V lost 4 bases, and 6 bases had no gene match. The CDR3 loop spans 15 amino acids. The chain's CDR3 is CASSRTSSATDTQYF. The CDR3 bases are TGTGCCAGCAGCCGGACTAGTAGTGCCACAGATACGCAGTATTTT.

This clonotype appeared a few times. V gene TRBV6-5 combines with J gene TRBJ1-2; 8 bases are a match to TRBD1. Germline assignment: CDR1 MNHEY and CDR2 SVGAGI. This CDR3 has 13 residues. V lost 9 bases and J lost 7; bases outside the gene matches: 10. The CDR3 nucleotides read TGTGCCAGTGGGAAAACAGGGGGAACTGGCTACACCTTC. The encoded protein is CASGKTGGTGYTF.

The table lists this clonotype with many counts. J is TRBJ1-1 and V is TRBV20-1; maybe TRBD1 (6 bases). Between the trimmed V and J ends, which lost 7 bases and 6 bases, there was a span of 15 bases. CDR1 DFQATT and CDR2 SNEGSKA come from the germline V gene (reference sequence). There are 12 residues in the CDR3. As DNA, the CDR3 is TGCAGTGTGTGGGGGCGAGGGGCTGAAGCTTTCTTT. Protein sequence: CSVWGRGAEAFF.

Points on this clonotype: The germline gene is not matched at one end of the junction; a read error may be the cause. V gene TRBV3-1 combines with J gene TRBJ2-5; 7 bases are a match to TRBD2. This CDR3 spans 15 amino acids. Germline V gene lookup returns CDR1 LGHDT and CDR2 YNNKEL (reference sequence). CDR3 nucleotides: TGTGCCAGCAGCCTAGATTACAGGATCGGGGGGACCCAGTACTTT. It specifies CASSLDYRIGGTQYF.

Turning to this clonotype: Given a much more abundant clone one base away, this may be a read error. J is TRBJ2-7 and V is TRBV5-6; D perhaps matches TRBD1 (6 bases). Germline V lookup: CDR1 SGHDT, CDR2 YYEEEE. This CDR3 comprises 15 residues. CDR3 region: CASSSDRSYSYKQYF. In nucleotides, the CDR3 is TGTGCCAGCAGCTCGGACAGAAGCTACTCCTACAAGCAGTACTTC.

This chain links TRBV15 with TRBJ2-7, with 7 bases aligning to TRBD2. Trimming removed 3 bases from V and 1 base from J; junction bases left unmatched: 9. Germline V lookup: CDR1 LNHNV, CDR2 YYDKDF (reference sequence). CDR3 length equals 16 residues. Here the CDR3 reads CATSSYDTSDSYEQYF. The CDR3 nucleotides read TGTGCCACCAGCAGTTACGATACTAGCGATTCCTACGAGCAGTACTTC. Based on the CDR3 plus reference TRBV15 and TRBJ2-7, the full variable domain is DAMVIQNPRYQVTQFGKPVTLSCSQTLNHNVMYWYQQKSSQAPKLLFHYYDKDFNNEADTPDNFQSRRPNTSFCFLDIRSPGLGDTAMYLCATSSYDTSDSYEQYFGPGTRLTVT.

This clonotype was seen many times. The chain recombines TRBV3-1 with TRBJ2-7, with D uncertain. This CDR3 contains 13 residues. The germline V gene has CDR1 LGHDT and CDR2 YNNKEL (reference sequence). Trimming shortened V by 1 base and J by 6 bases, and 10 bases separated the two germline ends. The CDR3 spells CASSQARASEQYF. The CDR3 DNA sequence: TGTGCCAGCAGCCAAGCTAGGGCCAGCGAGCAGTACTTC.

This chain connects TRBV28 to TRBJ2-3; 8 bases align to TRBD1. The J segment lost 1 base and the V segment lost 4 bases, leaving 7 bases of the junction unmatched. The CDR3 extends over 16 amino acids. From germline, CDR1 is MDHEN and CDR2 SYDVKM. CDR3 region: CASSWNRGTGTDTQYF. The CDR3 region has the DNA TGTGCCAGCAGTTGGAACAGGGGGACCGGCACAGATACGCAGTATTTT.

This clonotype appeared many times. The rearrangement joins TRBV28 to TRBJ2-4; D perhaps matches TRBD2 (6 bases). The CDR3 has 14 amino acids. V gave up 8 bases and J gave up 5 bases, with 16 bases separating them. Germline assignment: CDR1 MDHEN and CDR2 SYDVKM. The CDR3 loop reads CASSGTGVENIQYF. The CDR3 coding sequence is TGTGCCAGCTCCGGGACGGGGGTGGAAAACATTCAGTACTTC.

This clonotype was seen at least ten times. This chain links TRBV4-1 with TRBJ2-6; D might be TRBD1 (5 bases). This CDR3 has 15 residues. Germline-derived CDR1 and CDR2 are MGHRA and YSYEKL. Deletions cut 6 bases from V and 3 bases from J, with 12 bases between. The CDR3 region is CASRKGANGANVLTF. The CDR3 DNA follows: TGCGCCAGCAGGAAAGGGGCAAATGGGGCCAACGTCCTGACTTTC.

This clonotype showed up many times. This chain links TRBV20-1 with TRBJ2-7, with 10 bases matching TRBD2. The CDR3 has 18 amino acids. The germline V gene encodes CDR1 DFQATT and CDR2 SNEGSKA (reference sequence). V lost 0 bases and J lost 9; bases outside the gene matches: 20. The CDR3 DNA sequence: TGCAGTGCTAGAGATCGTTTGTTGGGAACTAGCGGGATATCAGGGCAGTACTTC. Amino acid sequence: CSARDRLLGTSGISGQYF.

This clonotype came up many times. The genes are TRBV20-1 and TRBJ2-2; 7 bases map to TRBD1. The CDR3 is 14 residues long. Unmatched junction bases numbered 11, after V lost 6 bases and J lost 7 bases. Germline values: CDR1 DFQATT, CDR2 SNEGSKA (reference sequence). CDR3 in DNA: TGCAGTGCCCGAGGACAGGCCAACGTCGGGGAGCTGTTTTTT. Its translation: CSARGQANVGELFF.

This clonotype has just a few counts. The V gene is TRBV20-1, the J gene TRBJ2-7; TRBD1 matches at 9 bases. The CDR3 spans 14 residues. V was clipped by 3 bases and J by 7 bases; unmatched bases: 10. Germline lookup yields CDR1 DFQATT and CDR2 SNEGSKA (reference sequence). This CDR3 reads CSARAGTGYPEQYF. CDR3 bases: TGCAGTGCTAGGGCCGGGACAGGGTACCCGGAGCAGTACTTC.

This clonotype turned up a few times. J is TRBJ1-2 and V is TRBV20-1, with a weak D call TRBD1 (6 bases). Between the trimmed V and J ends, which lost 5 bases and 8 bases, there was a span of 9 bases. CDR3 length equals 10 residues. Germline CDR1 and CDR2: DFQATT and SNEGSKA (reference sequence). Here the CDR3 DNA reads TGCAGTGCTTCAGGGGACGGCTACACCTTC. Translated: CSASGDGYTF.

The chain has TRBV7-9 and TRBJ2-3, with 9 nucleotides matching TRBD2. CDR1 SEHNR and CDR2 FQNEAQ come from the germline V gene (reference sequence). The CDR3 contains 15 residues. With 5 bases clipped from V and 3 bases from J, the junction kept 6 bases outside the gene matches. The CDR3: CASSRASGATDTQYF. The CDR3 coding sequence is TGTGCCAGCAGCCGAGCTAGCGGGGCGACAGATACGCAGTATTTT.

This clonotype was found many times. DNA for the CDR3: TGCAGTGCTAAAGAGGCGGGGTTCACAGATACGCAGTATTTT. Translating gives CSAKEAGFTDTQYF. The J gene is TRBJ2-3, the V gene TRBV20-1, with D tentatively TRBD2 (6 bases). The CDR3 length is 14 residues. CDR1 and CDR2 (germline): DFQATT, SNEGSKA (reference sequence). V was clipped by 4 bases and J by 2 bases, with 13 bases between them.

As regards this clonotype: One end of the junction does not line up with germline, which may come from a read error. V and J are TRBV6-5 and TRBJ1-2; D possibly corresponds to TRBD1 (6 bases). This CDR3 spans 13 amino acids. Germline CDR1 and CDR2: MNHEY and SVGAGI. The CDR3 DNA sequence: TGTACCAGCAGTTACGACAGGAACTATGGCTACACCTTC. Translation gives CTSSYDRNYGYTF.

The chain employs TRBV18 and TRBJ2-3; a weak D match, TRBD1 (6 bases). In germline, CDR1 is KGHSH, CDR2 LQKENI. The CDR3 sequence is 14 residues long. With 6 bases removed from V and 4 bases from J, the gap between germline ends came to 14 bases. CDR3 sequence: CASSQGPGADTQYF. In DNA, the CDR3 is TGTGCCAGCTCGCAAGGACCAGGGGCAGATACGCAGTATTTT.

A word on this clonotype: One base away lies a much larger clone, so this may be a sequencing read error. For the CDR3, the DNA is TGTGCCAGAAGCTCCTTAGTGGAAGAGACCCAGTACTTC. As protein: CARSSLVEETQYF. The chain employs TRBV11-2 and TRBJ2-5; D uncertain. Germline CDR1 SGHAT, CDR2 FQNNGV. This CDR3 comprises 13 residues.

The chain combines TRBV7-2 with TRBJ2-2; possibly TRBD1 for D (5 bases). The CDR3 runs to 16 residues. Trimming cost V 1 base and J 3 bases, with 12 bases left between them. Per the germline V gene, CDR1 is SGHTA and CDR2 is FQGNSA. DNA of the CDR3: TGTGCCAGCAGCTTAGGCGCAGGGATCGACACCGGGGAGCTGTTTTTT. Protein: CASSLGAGIDTGELFF.

This clonotype has at least ten counts. This sequence joins TRBV20-1 and TRBJ1-3; D is ambiguous. Germline assignment: CDR1 DFQATT and CDR2 SNEGSKA (reference sequence). V lost 0 bases to trimming and J lost 0 bases, with 3 bases between them. The CDR3 contains 13 residues. The CDR3 region is CSARDGSGNTIYF. The CDR3 bases are TGCAGTGCTAGAGACGGCTCTGGAAACACCATATATTTT.